This TCR beta chain derives from a study of shared clonotypes between healthy human individuals. As to this clone: Its specificity is unknown. Other DNA sequences in this specimen translate into the identical CDR3.

Losses at the gene ends were 0 bases for V and 5 bases for J; bases not matched to a gene: 3. Germline V CDR1 and CDR2: SGHRS, YFSETQ. This CDR3 spans 14 amino acids. Study-wide results and caveats: A limitation of the genetic and exposure-history diversity represented arose from few donors.

Measured with immunoSEQ multiplex PCR; TCRdb has only the in-frame clones, and not every one. The profile shows 2 million to 2.5 million clones, over 85% of them singletons. The specimen sequenced was naive CD4+ T cells sorted from blood. Indicated subset: CD45RA+ positively selected. The receptor's source is a man in his late teens or twenties in good health. The chain recombines TRBV5-1 with TRBJ2-5, with 8 bases matching TRBD1. CDR3 residues: CASSLGTGPETQYF. CDR3 nucleotide sequence: TGCGCCAGCAGCTTGGGGACAGGGCCCGAGACCCAGTACTTC.